This TCR beta chain was obtained from a study of blood T cells in healthy people across ages. The table lists this clonotype with a count of one. Antigen: not known. Together with a sample-barcoded 5' primer, a J-beta primer mix was included in a second PCR lasting roughly 6 to 12 cycles. A 12-random-nucleotide template-switch adaptor tagged each cDNA molecule. TCRdb reprocessed the 5' RACE reads via MiXCR and lists one record per CDR3 protein. The sample holds about a million distinct CDR3 sequences, 45% to 50% seen once. Trimming at V came to 0 bases and at J to 8 bases, leaving 7 bases not matched to a gene. The CDR3 is made up of 14 amino acids. From germline, CDR1 is SGHRS and CDR2 YFSETQ. Overall study findings and caveats: Across the age range, TCR beta diversity per million T cells fell in a roughly linear way.

Caucasian, healthy and from Russia, the donors were aged between 6 and 90. The clonotype comes from a man younger than 45 in good health. The chain uses TRBV5-1 and TRBJ1-2; 7 nucleotides match TRBD1. The sample comprised blood. This CDR3 is CASSLVRGHKGYTF. The CDR3 DNA follows: TGCGCCAGCAGCTTGGTGAGGGGGCATAAGGGCTACACCTTC.